This entry describes one T cell receptor (delta chain). The junction does not match germline at one end; this may be a read error. The sample holds other DNA sequences that translate to the same CDR3. The data derive from a study of gamma-delta T cells after stem cell transplantation. Germline V lookup: CDR1 TVYSNPD, CDR2 GDNSRS (reference sequence). The CDR3 loop spans 16 amino acids. TCRdb processed the RT-PCR reads again with the CATT caller. Among fewer than 3,000 delta-chain clones listed, 2.5% to 3% were seen once. The rearrangement uses TRDV3 and TRDJ1, with 13 bases that match TRDD3. This receptor was obtained from a human donor. It is not recorded whose cells these are; they may come from a transplant donor. Sample: gamma-delta T cells. The CDR3 nucleotides are TGCGCCCCGTTAGGACTGGGGGATACGAGTTCTTCGGAACTCATCTTT. Its translation is CAPLGLGDTSSSELIF.